Shown below are 13 T cell receptor beta chains from a single sample sequenced in a study of identical twins. TCRdb recomputed calls from the 5' RACE reads with MiXCR, one row per CDR3 protein. The data contain just under 650,000 distinct CDR3 sequences, less than 9% of them singletons. These data were also reused for a study on yellow fever vaccine responses in identical twins.

The sample comprised PBMCs. The receptor set was obtained from a woman younger than 30 in good health.

This clonotype was found a few times. The chain has TRBV5-1 and TRBJ2-1; D may be TRBD2 (6 bases). V dropped 0 bases and J dropped 7 bases, with 17 bases sitting between them. Germline values: CDR1 SGHRS, CDR2 YFSETQ. This CDR3 region has 16 residues. Here the CDR3 DNA reads TGCGCCAGCAGCTTGGCCGTGGGGGGTCTGGGGAATGAGCAGTTCTTC. Its protein product is CASSLAVGGLGNEQFF.

At least ten counts were recorded for this clonotype. The rearrangement uses TRBV12-3 or TRBV12-4 and TRBJ1-2, with 12 bases fitting TRBD1. The CDR3 covers 16 residues. V dropped 8 bases and J dropped 7; count of bases not matched to a gene: 14. CDR3 DNA sequence: TGTGCCAGCCGCTTCCGGGACAGGGGGCGAAGTTTTGGCTACACCTTC. Encoded protein: CASRFRDRGRSFGYTF.

The V call is TRBV12-3 or TRBV12-4, the J call TRBJ2-1, with D possibly TRBD2 on 6 matching bases. This CDR3 is built from 12 residues. V lost 6 bases and J lost 8, with 11 bases in between. The CDR3 coding sequence is TGTGCCAGCAGCGGACGGGGGTATGAGCAGTTCTTC. This encodes CASSGRGYEQFF.

This clonotype was recorded at least ten times. The rearrangement uses TRBV7-8 and TRBJ2-2; no reliable D call. Germline CDR1 and CDR2: SGHVS and FQNEAQ. Trimming shortened V by 2 bases and J by 4 bases, and 8 bases separated the two germline ends. This CDR3 has 14 amino acids. The CDR3 nucleotides are TGTGCCAGCAGCTTAAAAGGGTTCACCGGGGAGCTGTTTTTT. This gives the protein CASSLKGFTGELFF.

This clonotype came up a few times. The chain recombines TRBV27 with TRBJ2-2; TRBD2 might be the D (7 bases). The V end was cut by 8 bases, the J end by 6 bases, with 28 bases between. CDR1 is MNHEY and CDR2 is SMNVEV in the germline V gene (reference sequence). The CDR3 covers 18 residues. Written as DNA, the CDR3 is TGTGCCAGCGCACTTAGCCAAAGGGGGGAGGGCCCCGCCGGGGAGCTGTTTTTT. It codes for CASALSQRGEGPAGELFF.

In its sample, this clonotype was seen many times. The chain has TRBV2 and TRBJ2-3; D gene unclear. The V gene lost 8 bases and the J gene lost 0 bases, with 6 bases spanning the gap. In germline, CDR1 is SNHLY, CDR2 FYNNEI. The CDR3 covers 12 residues. The CDR3: CASFLSTDTQYF. CDR3 DNA: TGTGCCAGCTTCCTAAGCACAGATACGCAGTATTTT.

This clonotype has just a few counts. The J gene is TRBJ2-2, the V gene TRBV29-1, with D unclear. This CDR3 is 11 amino acids long. Germline-derived CDR1 and CDR2 are SQVTM and ANQGSEA. Trimming stripped 4 bases from V and 6 bases from J, with 6 bases between. The CDR3 sequence: CSVVASGELFF. The DNA for the CDR3 is TGCAGCGTTGTCGCCTCCGGGGAGCTGTTTTTT.

As concerns this clonotype: Germline is not matched at one junction end, which may reflect a read error. The CDR3 nucleotides read TGCACCAGCAGCCCCCGAACCGGGGAGCTGTTTTTT. Translated, it gives CTSSPRTGELFF. The J gene is TRBJ2-2, the V gene TRBV5-1; D ambiguous. The CDR3 spans 12 residues. The V gene's germline CDR1 is SGHRS and CDR2 YFSETQ.

This clonotype has only a few counts. The chain carries TRBV20-1 and TRBJ2-2; D may be TRBD1 or TRBD2 (5 bases each). The CDR3 has 15 residues. V shed 3 bases and J shed 5 bases, with 16 bases lying between them. In germline, CDR1 is DFQATT, CDR2 SNEGSKA (reference sequence). The chain's CDR3 is CSASQGRPSTGELFF. CDR3 nucleotides: TGCAGTGCTAGTCAGGGACGACCCTCAACCGGGGAGCTGTTTTTT.

This clonotype was detected a few times. The rearrangement uses TRBV27 and TRBJ2-3, with 11 bases aligning to TRBD2. CDR3 length: 18 residues. The J segment lost 8 bases and the V segment lost 4 bases, leaving 17 bases of the junction unmatched. Germline values: CDR1 MNHEY, CDR2 SMNVEV (reference sequence). The DNA for the CDR3 is TGTGCCAGCAGTTCGACTATCCCGGGACTAGCGGTCTCGGCTACGCAGTATTTT. Protein product: CASSSTIPGLAVSATQYF.

This clonotype has just one count. One end of the junction is discordant with germline, which a read error may explain. V usage is TRBV12-3 or TRBV12-4 and J usage is TRBJ2-2; 11 nucleotides match TRBD2. CDR3 length: 18 residues. In nucleotides, the CDR3 is TGTGCCTGCAGTTATGTAGCGGGAGGGCCTAAGCTCACCGGGGAGCTGTTTTTT. Its protein is CACSYVAGGPKLTGELFF.

This clonotype was picked up many times. The genes are TRBV6-1 and TRBJ2-3; 7 bases match TRBD2. This CDR3 spans 17 amino acids. The V and J ends lost 5 bases and 1 base, in that order; junction bases with no gene match: 12. CDR1 is MNHNS and CDR2 is SASEGT in the germline V gene. This chain's CDR3 is CASSPQPGGGRTDTQYF. The CDR3 DNA reads as TGTGCCAGCAGTCCTCAGCCTGGGGGGGGACGCACAGATACGCAGTATTTT.

This clonotype was detected ten times or more. V usage is TRBV20-1 and J usage is TRBJ2-3, with D unclear. CDR1 and CDR2 (germline): DFQATT, SNEGSKA (reference sequence). The CDR3 has 12 residues. V lost 6 bases to trimming and J lost 2 bases, with 9 bases between them. The CDR3 DNA reads as TGCAGTGCACTGACCAACACAGATACGCAGTATTTT. This encodes CSALTNTDTQYF.